This TCR beta chain came from a study of T-cell reconstitution after alpha-beta-depleted transplantation in children. It was with unique molecular identifiers that the TCRbeta library was prepared. TCRdb re-called the PCR reads with MiXCR, one entry per CDR3 protein. Seen here are fewer than 1 million distinct CDR3 sequences, 16% observed once, and the top ten hold about 4.6%. Trimming stripped 1 base from V and 0 bases from J, with 13 bases between. The length of the CDR3 is 17 residues. Germline CDR1 and CDR2: SGHRS and YFSETQ. This clonotype was recorded a few times. Its antigen is not identified. Study-level points and caveats: Two months or so post-transplant, alpha-beta T cells reportedly derived from several hundred expanded graft clones. Newly made T cells mostly supplied T-cell counts and diversity one year after transplant.

The genes are TRBV5-1 and TRBJ2-2, with D possibly matching TRBD2 (6 bases). The TCR was taken from a male patient between 5 and 17 years old who had a stem cell transplant for acute lymphoblastic leukemia, so the T cells may come from the graft donor. This specimen was PBMCs, mostly from graft donor cells, taken 360 days after TCRalphabeta/CD19-depleted stem cell transplant. CDR3 residues: CASSLSGGAANTGELFF. The CDR3 DNA reads TGCGCCAGCAGCTTGTCCGGCGGGGCGGCGAACACCGGGGAGCTGTTTTTT.